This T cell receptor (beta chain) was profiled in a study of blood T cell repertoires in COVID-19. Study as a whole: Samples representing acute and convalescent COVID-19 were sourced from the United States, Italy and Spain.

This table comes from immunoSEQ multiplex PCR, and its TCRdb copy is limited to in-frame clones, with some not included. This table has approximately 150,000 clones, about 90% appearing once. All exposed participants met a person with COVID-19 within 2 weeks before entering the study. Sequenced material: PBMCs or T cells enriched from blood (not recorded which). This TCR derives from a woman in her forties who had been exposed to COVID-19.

CDR3: CASSTQGNTEAFF. Here the CDR3 DNA reads TGTGCCAGCAGCACGCAGGGGAACACTGAAGCTTTCTTT. The chain links TRBV7-3 to TRBJ1-1, with D possibly matching TRBD1 (5 bases). With 5 bases removed from V and 1 base from J, the gap between germline ends came to 8 bases. The CDR3 runs 13 residues. From germline, CDR1 is SGHTA and CDR2 FQGTGA.